The 26 T cell receptor beta chains below were found in one sample sequenced in a study of identifying expanded T cells in peripheral blood. Clones were read by immunoSEQ multiplex PCR, and TCRdb kept only the in-frame ones, dropping some. Of some 70,000 clones listed, roughly 90% are singletons. The sequencing input was blood. These receptors were collected from a person aged 18 to 75 in good health.

This chain links TRBV28 with TRBJ2-1; 11 bases fit TRBD2. Trimming took 5 bases from V and 7 from J; bases not matched to a gene: 7. Germline CDR1 MDHEN, CDR2 SYDVKM. The CDR3 spans 15 residues. The CDR3 DNA is TGTGCCAGCAGTGTTTTAGCGGGAGGGATAAATGAGCAGTTCTTC. This encodes CASSVLAGGINEQFF.

This chain links TRBV11-2 with TRBJ2-7; 8 bases are a match to TRBD2. In germline, CDR1 is SGHAT, CDR2 FQNNGV. Trimming at V came to 3 bases and at J to 2 bases, leaving 3 bases not matched to a gene. This CDR3 is built from 14 residues. The CDR3: CASSFERGTYEQYF. CDR3 nucleotide sequence: TGTGCCAGCAGCTTCGAGCGGGGGACCTACGAGCAGTACTTC. Filled out from reference TRBV11-2 and TRBJ2-7, the complete variable domain reads EAGVAQSPRYKIIEKRQSVAFWCNPISGHATLYWYQQILGQGPKLLIQFQNNGVVDDSQLPKDRFSAERLKGVDSTLKIQPAKLEDSAVYLCASSFERGTYEQYFGPGTRLTVT.

The gene calls are TRBV25-1 and TRBJ1-1; no definite D call. V was shortened by 1 base and J by 1 base, with 4 bases between the two germline ends. This CDR3 region has 13 residues. Germline V gives CDR1 MGHDK, CDR2 SYGVNS. CDR3 DNA: TGTGCCAGCAGTGAATTGAGGAACACTGAAGCTTTCTTT. Its protein product is CASSELRNTEAFF.

This chain links TRBV4-2 with TRBJ2-3; TRBD2 agrees at 10 bases. CDR1 is LGHNA, CDR2 YNFKEQ, per germline. J lost 6 bases, V lost 0 bases, and 6 bases had no gene match. This CDR3 has 16 amino acids. For the CDR3, the DNA is TGTGCCAGCAGCCAAGATTCAGCGGGAGGGCCGGATACGCAGTATTTT. It specifies CASSQDSAGGPDTQYF.

The J gene is TRBJ2-3, the V gene TRBV25-1; D is uncertain. The CDR3 has 11 amino acids. The germline V and J ends were trimmed by 4 bases and 4 bases, with 3 bases remaining between them. Germline V gene data show CDR1 as MGHDK and CDR2 as SYGVNS. CDR3 bases: TGTGCCAGCAGTGCATCAGATACGCAGTATTTT. This sequence encodes CASSASDTQYF.

The chain uses TRBV11-1 and TRBJ2-3; 10 bases line up with TRBD2. This CDR3 region has 15 residues. Germline loops: CDR1 SGHAT, CDR2 FQDESV (reference sequence). Unmatched junction bases numbered 3, after V lost 4 bases and J lost 2 bases. The chain's CDR3 is CASSWSGRVTDTQYF. CDR3 bases: TGTGCCAGCAGCTGGAGCGGGAGGGTCACAGATACGCAGTATTTT. Full variable domain (rest looked up from reference TRBV11-1 and TRBJ2-3): EAEVAQSPRYKITEKSQAVAFWCDPISGHATLYWYRQILGQGPELLVQFQDESVVDDSQLPKDRFSAERLKGVDSTLKIQPAELGDSAMYLCASSWSGRVTDTQYFGPGTRLTVL.

CDR3 nucleotides: TGTGCCAGCAGCTCTCTCACACCCGGGACAGGGGACTATGGCTACACCTTC. Translating it yields CASSSLTPGTGDYGYTF. The J gene is TRBJ1-2, the V gene TRBV5-6, with TRBD1 matching 10 bases. This CDR3 comprises 17 residues. In germline, CDR1 is SGHDT, CDR2 YYEEEE. Trimming took 3 bases from V and 3 from J; bases not matched to a gene: 11.

The chain carries TRBV18 and TRBJ1-5; 9 nucleotides line up with TRBD1. Unmatched junction bases numbered 4, after V lost 2 bases and J lost 5 bases. CDR1 and CDR2 (germline): KGHSH, LQKENI. CDR3 size: 15 residues. CDR3 sequence reads: CASSPVRTGDQPQHF. For the CDR3, the DNA is TGTGCCAGCTCACCAGTCAGGACAGGGGATCAGCCCCAGCATTTT.

The J gene is TRBJ1-2, the V gene TRBV5-1; D is unclear. This CDR3 spans 14 amino acids. The V and J ends lost 0 bases and 6 bases respectively, with 12 bases between them. Germline V gene data show CDR1 as SGHRS and CDR2 as YFSETQ. CDR3 DNA sequence: TGCGCCAGCAGCTTGGAGGTAAAAGAGGATGGCTACACCTTC. As protein: CASSLEVKEDGYTF.

This clone was observed a handful of times. In nucleotides, the CDR3 is TGTGCCAGCAGCTCCATAGCGGGGGCGAGAAATGAGCAGTTCTTC. It translates to CASSSIAGARNEQFF. The chain recombines TRBV7-3 with TRBJ2-1; 9 positions agree with TRBD2. V shed 4 bases, J shed 7 bases, and the junction held 8 bases outside the gene matches. The CDR3 totals 15 residues. The germline V gene encodes CDR1 SGHTA and CDR2 FQGTGA. The whole variable domain, remainder taken from reference TRBV7-3 and TRBJ2-1, is GAGVSQTPSNKVTEKGKYVELRCDPISGHTALYWYRQSLGQGPEFLIYFQGTGAADDSGLPNDRFFAVRPEGSVSTLKIQRTERGDSAVYLCASSSIAGARNEQFFGPGTRLTVL.

This clone was picked up one time. This rearrangement joins TRBV4-3 to TRBJ1-1; D is unclear. This CDR3 spans 14 amino acids. Between the trimmed V and J ends, which lost 4 bases and 5 bases, there was a span of 14 bases. Germline CDR1 is LGHNA and CDR2 is YSLEER. This CDR3 is CASSLGDFGTEAFF. CDR3 in DNA: TGCGCCAGCAGCCTGGGTGATTTCGGTACTGAAGCTTTCTTT.

This chain links TRBV4-1 with TRBJ1-1; TRBD1 is a possible D gene (6 bases). V was clipped by 3 bases and J by 5 bases, with 10 bases between them. Germline lookup yields CDR1 MGHRA and CDR2 YSYEKL. CDR3 length equals 13 residues. CDR3 in amino acids: CASSQWQGTEAFF. CDR3 DNA sequence: TGCGCCAGCAGCCAGTGGCAGGGGACTGAAGCTTTCTTT.

The rearrangement links TRBV10-3 to TRBJ1-3; D not certain. The germline V gene encodes CDR1 ENHRY and CDR2 SYGVKD. Trimming cost V 6 bases and J 0 bases, with 9 bases left between them. This CDR3 spans 14 amino acids. The CDR3 region has the DNA TGTGCCATCAGCAGGACCCGCTCTGGAAACACCATATATTTT. Protein product: CAISRTRSGNTIYF.

V is TRBV6-4 and J is TRBJ2-5; 12 bases are shared with TRBD2. Germline lookup yields CDR1 MRHNA and CDR2 SNTAGT. CDR3 length: 18 amino acids. V dropped 0 bases and J dropped 0; count of bases not matched to a gene: 5. The CDR3 protein is CASSDSTSGSANQETQYF. CDR3 nucleotides: TGTGCCAGCAGTGACTCGACTAGCGGGAGTGCCAACCAAGAGACCCAGTACTTC.

This clone was seen a few times. The rearrangement links TRBV4-1 to TRBJ2-7; D ambiguous. The germline V gene encodes CDR1 MGHRA and CDR2 YSYEKL. There are 15 residues in the CDR3. V was pared by 6 bases and J by 0 bases, with 15 bases between. The CDR3 spells CASSLQASASYEQYF. Here the CDR3 DNA reads TGCGCCAGCAGTCTCCAGGCCTCCGCCTCCTACGAGCAGTACTTC.

This sequence joins TRBV28 and TRBJ1-2, with D unresolved. V dropped 3 bases and J dropped 1 base, with 3 bases sitting between them. CDR3 length: 12 amino acids. Germline values: CDR1 MDHEN, CDR2 SYDVKM. The CDR3, as DNA: TGTGCCAGCAGTTTGGATAACTATGGCTACACCTTC. Encoded protein: CASSLDNYGYTF.

Points on this clone: Distinct nucleotide sequences in the sample also encode this CDR3. V and J are TRBV11-3 and TRBJ2-1; 7 bases map to TRBD2. The CDR3 covers 12 residues. V was clipped by 1 base and J by 9 bases; unmatched bases: 0. Germline V gives CDR1 SGHNT, CDR2 YENEEA. CDR3: CASSLAGGEQFF. The CDR3 coding sequence is TGTGCCAGCAGCTTAGCGGGAGGTGAGCAGTTCTTC.

The chain carries TRBV19 and TRBJ2-3, with D hard to call. The V end was cut by 5 bases, the J end by 2 bases, with 20 bases between. This CDR3 spans 17 amino acids. Germline V CDR1 and CDR2: LNHDA, SQIVND (reference sequence). The CDR3: CASSPRTGRFYTDTQYF. In nucleotides, the CDR3 is TGTGCCAGTAGTCCCCGGACGGGCAGGTTTTACACAGATACGCAGTATTTT.

The CDR3 protein is CASSILFGVAGELFF. The DNA for the CDR3 is TGTGCCAGTAGTATACTCTTCGGGGTGGCCGGGGAGCTGTTTTTT. J is TRBJ2-2 and V is TRBV19, with D possibly matching TRBD2 (5 bases). This CDR3 has 15 amino acids. Per the germline V gene, CDR1 is LNHDA and CDR2 is SQIVND (reference sequence). The germline V and J ends were trimmed by 2 bases and 6 bases, with 13 bases remaining between them.

The genes are TRBV27 and TRBJ2-1; D possibly uses TRBD1 or TRBD2 (5 bases each). Germline V gene data show CDR1 as MNHEY and CDR2 as SMNVEV (reference sequence). Trimming left V 6 bases short and J 10 bases short, with 13 bases between. This CDR3 has 12 residues. The CDR3 DNA reads as TGTGCCAGCAGCGCCCGGGGCAGGGAGCAGTTCTTC. Residues: CASSARGREQFF.

The chain uses TRBV6-4 and TRBJ2-2; D remains ambiguous. Germline CDR1 reads MRHNA; CDR2 reads SNTAGT. V lost 2 bases and J 0 bases, leaving 13 bases between the germline ends. CDR3 length: 17 amino acids. The CDR3 reads CASSDLGRASNTGELFF. The CDR3 DNA reads TGTGCCAGCAGTGACCTCGGACGAGCCTCGAACACCGGGGAGCTGTTTTTT.

The chain recombines TRBV15 with TRBJ1-2, with D perhaps matching TRBD1 (5 bases). CDR3 length: 16 residues. Per the germline V gene, CDR1 is LNHNV and CDR2 is YYDKDF (reference sequence). V lost 0 bases, J lost 6 bases, and 17 bases lay in between. CDR3 loop: CATSRDLAGRVDGYTF. The DNA of the CDR3 is TGTGCCACCAGCAGAGATCTTGCGGGCAGGGTTGATGGCTACACCTTC.

V is TRBV5-4 and J is TRBJ2-6; D is perhaps TRBD2 (5 bases). This CDR3 is 14 amino acids long. CDR1 is SGHNT, CDR2 YYREEE, per germline (reference sequence). V gave up 4 bases and J gave up 9 bases, with 14 bases separating them. CDR3 loop: CASSQGFGGNVLTF. The CDR3, as DNA: TGTGCCAGCAGCCAAGGGTTTGGAGGCAACGTCCTGACTTTC.

The chain is built from TRBV5-1 and TRBJ1-4; tentatively, D is TRBD1 (5 bases). The CDR3 is 16 residues long. The germline CDR1 and CDR2 sequences are SGHRS and YFSETQ. V lost 4 bases to trimming and J lost 7 bases, with 20 bases between them. The CDR3 region is CASSAGLPGGVEKLFF. The CDR3 DNA sequence: TGCGCCAGCAGCGCGGGACTTCCTGGGGGTGTTGAAAAACTGTTTTTT.

The chain carries TRBV5-5 and TRBJ1-1, with 9 bases aligning to TRBD1. Looked up from germline, CDR1 is SGHKS and CDR2 is YYEKEE (reference sequence). Losses at the gene ends were 0 bases for V and 1 base for J; bases not matched to a gene: 7. CDR3 size: 17 residues. CDR3 residues: CASSLGQGGWWNTEAFF. CDR3 bases: TGTGCCAGCAGCTTGGGACAGGGGGGTTGGTGGAACACTGAAGCTTTCTTT.

The J gene is TRBJ1-2, the V gene TRBV6-4, with 9 nucleotides matching TRBD1. Germline loops: CDR1 MRHNA, CDR2 SNTAGT. V gave up 2 bases and J gave up 3 bases; unmatched junction bases: 16. The CDR3 loop spans 19 amino acids. In DNA, the CDR3 is TGTGCCAGCAGTGACAGGGGACCGGGACAGGGTAAATCATACTATGGCTACACCTTC. It translates to CASSDRGPGQGKSYYGYTF.